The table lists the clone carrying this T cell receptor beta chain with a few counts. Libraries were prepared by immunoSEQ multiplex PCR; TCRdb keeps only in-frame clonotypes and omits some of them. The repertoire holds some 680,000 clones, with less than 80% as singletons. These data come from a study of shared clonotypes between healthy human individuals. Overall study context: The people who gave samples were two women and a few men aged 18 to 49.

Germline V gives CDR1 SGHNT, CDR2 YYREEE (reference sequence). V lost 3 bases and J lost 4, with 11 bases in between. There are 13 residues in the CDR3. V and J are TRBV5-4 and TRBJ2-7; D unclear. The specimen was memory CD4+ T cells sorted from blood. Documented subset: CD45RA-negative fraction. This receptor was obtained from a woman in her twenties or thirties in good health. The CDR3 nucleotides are TGTGCCAGCAGCTCTAAGGGTGGGTACGAGCAGTACTTC. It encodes CASSSKGGYEQYF.